This TCR beta chain was found in a study of blood T cell repertoires in COVID-19. Original analysis: Researchers report that nucleated cell counts were estimated from reference gene primer amplification. Profiled with immunoSEQ multiplex PCR; TCRdb holds only in-frame clones, not every one. D and trimming come from the DNA, and the V and J calls and clone size come from that table. Among hundreds of thousands of clones listed, approximately 86% were seen once. This CDR3 is 13 amino acids long. Between the trimmed V and J ends, which lost 6 bases and 1 base, there was a span of 10 bases. The TCR originated in a woman in her 30s who had recovered from COVID-19. The sequenced material came from peripheral blood. The rearrangement joins TRBV12-3 or TRBV12-4 to TRBJ2-7; D perhaps matches TRBD1 (6 bases). DNA for the CDR3: TGTGCCAGCAGACAGGGTATGTCCTACGAGCAGTACTTC. This codes for CASRQGMSYEQYF.